This TCR beta chain was observed in a study of shared clonotypes between healthy human individuals. Study-level results: Approximately 5% of naive CD4 clonotypes were shared across a few donors. Clonotypes shared by all four donors outscored non-shared clonotypes in generation probability.

TCRdb keeps only in-frame clones here, not all; method: immunoSEQ multiplex PCR. The table includes approximately 940,000 clones, less than 85% detected once. There are 13 residues in the CDR3. CDR1 SGHVS and CDR2 FQNEAQ come from the germline V gene. Memory CD4+ cells were the fraction left after CD45RA+ naive selection. Comment on this clone: Antigen specificity is unknown.

The chain has TRBV7-8 and TRBJ2-1, with D possibly being TRBD2 (6 bases). This clonotype was sampled from a man between 18 and 29 years old in good health. Sequencing was done on a sample of memory CD4+ T cells sorted from blood. Noted subset: CD45RA-negative fraction. The CDR3 DNA reads as TGTGCAACGCGGGAAACGGACTACAATGAGCAGTTCTTC. This translates into CATRETDYNEQFF.